The T cell receptor beta chain described here comes from a study of cytomegalovirus exposure and HLA in healthy donors. Healthy bone marrow donors supplied every sample. General study results and limits: By a later analysis, the bulk of CMV-associated TCR beta chains appeared HLA-restricted. Reportedly, diagnosis of cytomegalovirus status by the classifier showed high specificity and sensitivity. In a later analysis, a missense DCLRE1C variant was linked to TCR beta V- and J-gene trimming.

Comments on this clone: The antigen remains unidentified.

This CDR3 has 18 residues. J lost 4 bases, V lost 1 base, and 11 bases had no gene match. Germline assignment: CDR1 PRHDT and CDR2 FYEKMQ (reference sequence). PCR amplification relied on 60 Vbeta primers (plus 13 Jbeta primers). This table comes from immunoSEQ multiplex PCR, and its TCRdb copy is limited to in-frame clones, with some not included. The sample holds 150,000 to 200,000 clones, roughly 74% seen once. This rearrangement joins TRBV13 to TRBJ2-2; TRBD1 aligns across 8 bases. The sequenced material came from PBMCs. The sequence was obtained from a woman in her thirties in good health and CMV-seropositive. CDR3 in amino acids: CASSLELDFRGPTGELFF. The CDR3 nucleotides are TGTGCCAGCAGCTTAGAGTTAGACTTCAGGGGGCCCACCGGGGAGCTGTTTTTT.